This paragraph covers one TCR beta chain sequence. The CDR3 loop spans 17 amino acids. Trimming took 2 bases from V and 7 from J; bases not matched to a gene: 12. CDR1 and CDR2 (germline): MDHEN, SYDVKM. These data come from a study of blood T cell repertoires in COVID-19. Study context: Samples came from the United States, Italy and Spain, spanning acute and convalescent COVID-19. From T cells, B-cell-depleted T cells, or PBMCs came the material, which was cDNA or gDNA.

Source study methods: Reference gene primer amplification gave nucleated cell count estimates. The method was immunoSEQ multiplex PCR; TCRdb's version includes in-frame clones alone and lacks a portion of them. V and J calls and clone size are as listed in that table; D and trimming were resolved from the DNA. This table holds under 200,000 clones, about 87% found once. Sample: peripheral blood. The chain employs TRBV28 and TRBJ2-1; 9 bases are shared with TRBD2. The origin of this receptor is a man in his late teens or twenties with active or convalescent COVID-19. As DNA, the CDR3 is TGTGCCAGCAGTTTAGGTATTGGGGCGGGGGGGCCGAATGAGCAGTTCTTC. Amino acid sequence: CASSLGIGAGGPNEQFF.